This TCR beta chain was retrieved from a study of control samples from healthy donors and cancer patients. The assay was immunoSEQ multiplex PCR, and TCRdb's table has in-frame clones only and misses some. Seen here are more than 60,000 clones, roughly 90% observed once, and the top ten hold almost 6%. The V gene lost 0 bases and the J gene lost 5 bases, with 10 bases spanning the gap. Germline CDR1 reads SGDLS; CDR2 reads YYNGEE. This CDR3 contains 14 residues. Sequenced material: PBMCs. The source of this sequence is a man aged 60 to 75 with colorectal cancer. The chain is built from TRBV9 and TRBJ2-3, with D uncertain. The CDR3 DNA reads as TGTGCCAGCAGCGTAGCATACCGCGGAGATACGCAGTATTTT. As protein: CASSVAYRGDTQYF.